Listed here are 20 T cell receptor beta chains from one sample, sequenced in a study of beta chain features in type 1 diabetes. Reverse transcription of all isolated RNA meant that expressed TCRB transcripts were sequenced. The table came from immunoSEQ multiplex PCR; TCRdb's copy has only in-frame clones and leaves some out. The table has 680,000 or so clones, 15% to 17% seen once. The sequenced sample consisted of naive CD4+ T cells from blood. Receptors originate from a man aged 18-30 years in good health.

V gene TRBV7-7 combines with J gene TRBJ2-2, with TRBD2 as a possible D gene (5 bases). Germline V gives CDR1 SSHAT, CDR2 FNYEAQ (reference sequence). The V end was cut by 5 bases, the J end by 4 bases, with 8 bases between. The CDR3 covers 13 residues. The CDR3 bases are TGTGCCAGCAGCCCCCGGGGCACCGGGGAGCTGTTTTTT. Translated: CASSPRGTGELFF.

V and J are TRBV5-1 and TRBJ1-2; D is unclear. The CDR3 covers 12 residues. V lost 0 bases to trimming and J lost 4 bases, with 4 bases between them. Germline CDR1 SGHRS, CDR2 YFSETQ. The CDR3 DNA reads TGCGCCAGCAGCTTGGAGGGCTATGGCTACACCTTC. It encodes CASSLEGYGYTF.

At least ten counts were recorded for this clone. The chain employs TRBV7-9 and TRBJ2-1; possibly TRBD1 for D (6 bases). Trimming stripped 10 bases from V and 10 bases from J, with 14 bases between. Germline assignment: CDR1 SEHNR and CDR2 FQNEAQ (reference sequence). This CDR3 comprises 11 residues. CDR3 DNA sequence: TGTGCCAACGGAGACAGGATCGAGCAGTTCTTC. It codes for CANGDRIEQFF.

This clone was observed a few times. The V and J genes are TRBV7-3 and TRBJ2-1, with D perhaps matching TRBD1 (5 bases). This CDR3 spans 16 amino acids. Trimming pared 6 bases from V and 4 bases from J, leaving 19 bases between. Germline lookup yields CDR1 SGHTA and CDR2 FQGTGA. The CDR3 DNA sequence: TGTGCCAGCAGACCCCTTGCAGGGTATCGGTACAATGAGCAGTTCTTC. It codes for CASRPLAGYRYNEQFF.

V gene TRBV4-3 combines with J gene TRBJ1-4; 7 bases line up with TRBD1. The CDR3 runs to 15 residues. Germline-derived CDR1 and CDR2 are LGHNA and YSLEER. V lost 0 bases and J lost 5; bases outside the gene matches: 3. CDR3 coding DNA: TGCGCCAGCAGCCAAGAGGGCAGGGGGAATGAAAAACTGTTTTTT. Protein product: CASSQEGRGNEKLFF.

This chain uses TRBV29-1 with TRBJ2-5, with 10 bases aligning to TRBD2. The trim removed 5 bases at V and 2 bases at J, leaving 5 bases unmatched. Germline CDR1 is SQVTM and CDR2 is ANQGSEA. The CDR3 has 14 residues. CDR3 sequence: CSVHRAGGQETQYF. Here the CDR3 DNA reads TGCAGCGTTCATAGAGCGGGGGGGCAAGAGACCCAGTACTTC. Drawing the rest from reference TRBV29-1 and TRBJ2-5, the complete variable domain is SAVISQKPSRDICQRGTSLTIQCQVDSQVTMMFWYRQQPGQSLTLIATANQGSEATYESGFVIDKFPISRPNLTFSTLTVSNMSPEDSSIYLCSVHRAGGQETQYFGPGTRLLVL.

This clone was counted between two and nine times. The chain links TRBV11-2 to TRBJ1-1; D perhaps matches TRBD1 (6 bases). The CDR3 is 16 residues long. Trimming shortened V by 1 base and J by 0 bases, and 12 bases separated the two germline ends. Germline CDR1 SGHAT, CDR2 FQNNGV. The CDR3 sequence: CASSLGGTRMNTEAFF. The CDR3 nucleotides are TGTGCCAGCAGCTTAGGGGGGACACGGATGAACACTGAAGCTTTCTTT.

V and J are TRBV21-1 and TRBJ2-1. TRBV21-1 has pseudogene status. The CDR3 is made up of 17 amino acids. CDR3: CASSQQTEVPIYNEQFF. CDR3 sequence (DNA): TGTGCCAGCAGCCAACAGACCGAGGTTCCAATATACAATGAGCAGTTCTTC.

This chain uses TRBV7-9 with TRBJ2-5; no definite D call. With the DNA end fitting TRBJ2-7 better, the J assignment may be wrong. The germline CDR1 and CDR2 sequences are SEHNR and FQNEAQ (reference sequence). The CDR3 sequence is 14 residues long. DNA of the CDR3: TGTGCCAGCAGCTTTAGTTCTGTGCACCACGAGCAGTACTTC. It yields the protein CASSFSSVHHEQYF.

This clone was recorded a few times. A read error may produce the germline difference seen at one junction end. The V call is TRBV6-6, the J call TRBJ1-2; D remains unclear. Germline assignment: CDR1 MNHNY and CDR2 SVGAGI (reference sequence). This CDR3 has 12 residues. Here the CDR3 DNA reads TGTGCCAGCAGTGACTCCCTCTATGGCTACACCTTC. Protein sequence: CASSDSLYGYTF.

This clone was detected a few times. The genes are TRBV15 and TRBJ2-7; D is ambiguous. Trimming cost V 0 bases and J 2 bases, with 11 bases left between them. There are 15 residues in the CDR3. Germline CDR1 LNHNV, CDR2 YYDKDF (reference sequence). DNA for the CDR3: TGTGCCACCAGCAGAGATTTCCAGGTAACCTACGAGCAGTACTTC. Protein sequence: CATSRDFQVTYEQYF.

This clone was observed a few times. V and J are TRBV6-6 and TRBJ2-7; 9 bases are a match to TRBD2. The CDR3 runs 15 residues. Germline V lookup: CDR1 MNHNY, CDR2 SVGAGI (reference sequence). Unmatched junction bases numbered 7, after V lost 5 bases and J lost 2 bases. This CDR3 reads CASSPLAGGTYEQYF. The CDR3, as DNA: TGTGCCAGCAGTCCACTAGCGGGTGGGACCTACGAGCAGTACTTC.

The chain recombines TRBV7-2 with TRBJ1-1; 9 positions match TRBD1. Looked up from germline, CDR1 is SGHTA and CDR2 is FQGNSA. This CDR3 spans 15 amino acids. J was trimmed by 4 bases and V by 7 bases; bases with no gene match: 10. CDR3 in amino acids: CASITGGGFSTEAFF. In nucleotides, the CDR3 is TGTGCCAGCATCACAGGGGGCGGGTTCTCCACTGAAGCTTTCTTT.

This clone was seen a handful of times. The chain joins TRBV18 to TRBJ2-3, with D unclear. Trimming took 0 bases from V and 0 from J, leaving 10 bases between them. The length of the CDR3 is 16 residues. Per germline, CDR1 KGHSH and CDR2 LQKENI. Here the CDR3 DNA reads TGTGCCAGCTCACCACCGCGGTACACTAGCACAGATACGCAGTATTTT. Residues: CASSPPRYTSTDTQYF.

This clone occurred a few times. The rearrangement links TRBV7-2 to TRBJ2-7; tentatively, D is TRBD1 (5 bases). Germline CDR1 and CDR2: SGHTA and FQGNSA. The CDR3 has 16 amino acids. V lost 3 bases and J 6 bases, leaving 21 bases between the germline ends. The CDR3 DNA follows: TGTGCCAGCAGCTTGTTCGCAGGGAACGTGGGCGCCGAGCAGTACTTC. Translation gives CASSLFAGNVGAEQYF. Full variable domain (outside the CDR3, taken from reference TRBV7-2 and TRBJ2-7): GAGVSQSPSNKVTEKGKDVELRCDPISGHTALYWYRQSLGQGLEFLIYFQGNSAPDKSGLPSDRFSAERTGGSVSTLTIQRTQQEDSAVYLCASSLFAGNVGAEQYFGPGTRLTVT.

This clone has more than one count but fewer than ten. This CDR3 is CASSKEREETQYF. CDR3 in DNA: TGTGCCAGCAGCAAGGAGCGGGAAGAGACCCAGTACTTC. This sequence joins TRBV7-3 and TRBJ2-5; perhaps TRBD2 as D (6 bases). Per the germline V gene, CDR1 is SGHTA and CDR2 is FQGTGA. V was trimmed by 5 bases and J by 3 bases, leaving 10 bases between them. CDR3 length: 13 amino acids.

With respect to this clone: This sample includes further DNA sequences coding for the same CDR3. V is TRBV9 and J is TRBJ1-1; D call uncertain. The CDR3 has 14 amino acids. V lost 0 bases and J 0 bases, leaving 6 bases between the germline ends. Germline CDR1 reads SGDLS; CDR2 reads YYNGEE. The CDR3 spells CASSVVSMNTEAFF. The CDR3 bases are TGTGCCAGCAGCGTAGTTTCGATGAACACTGAAGCTTTCTTT.

The chain employs TRBV6-4 and TRBJ1-3; tentatively, D is TRBD1 (6 bases). The germline CDR1 and CDR2 sequences are MRHNA and SNTAGT. Trimming shortened V by 6 bases and J by 3 bases, and 9 bases separated the two germline ends. The CDR3 totals 13 residues. The CDR3 loop is CASSQGNGNTIYF. The CDR3 region has the DNA TGTGCCAGCAGCCAGGGGAATGGAAACACCATATATTTT.

The chain uses TRBV11-3 and TRBJ2-2, with 8 nucleotides matching TRBD2. The CDR3 is 15 residues long. Looked up from germline, CDR1 is SGHNT and CDR2 is YENEEA. With V trimmed by 1 base and J by 4 bases, 2 bases remained unmatched. The CDR3 DNA reads as TGTGCCAGCAGCTTAGGGCTAGCGGGCACCGGGGAGCTGTTTTTT. Amino acids: CASSLGLAGTGELFF.

This clone appeared a few times. This rearrangement joins TRBV6-1 to TRBJ1-4; D is unresolved. Germline CDR1 and CDR2: MNHNS and SASEGT. The germline V and J ends were trimmed by 7 bases and 7 bases, with 10 bases remaining between them. The CDR3 sequence is 12 residues long. This chain's CDR3 is CASNQVGEKLFF. The CDR3 nucleotides read TGTGCCAGCAACCAAGTGGGTGAAAAACTGTTTTTT.